This T cell receptor beta chain was sequenced in a study of T-cell memory formation after mild COVID-19. Amplification by 5'RACE using constant-segment primers produced TCR alpha and TCR beta cDNA libraries that carried sample barcodes and UMIs. TCRdb reprocessed the 5' RACE reads via MiXCR and lists one record per CDR3 protein. The table shows 180,000 or so distinct CDR3 sequences, with roughly 16% occurring only once. The J segment lost 6 bases and the V segment lost 4 bases, leaving 5 bases of the junction unmatched. CDR1 and CDR2 from the germline V gene are SGHNT and YYREEE (reference sequence). The CDR3 loop spans 14 amino acids. The study's findings and limits: Pre-infection memory harbored some responding clones, suggesting cross-reactive memory joined. Later expanders leaned toward CD4+, whereas clones contracting from day 15 to 85 were balanced CD4/CD8. CD8+ contracting clones occupied EMRA, while CD4+ ones occupied mainly CM and EM.

A word on this clonotype: Its antigen is not known.

The rearrangement joins TRBV5-4 to TRBJ2-1, with 9 bases identical to TRBD1. Sequencing used PBMCs or a T cell subset sorted from them (not recorded which). The sequence derives from an adult woman who had mild COVID-19 (a few samples of this study predate the infection). Cell type and time point are not known. Written as DNA, the CDR3 is TGTGCCAGCAGCGGGCCGGGACAGGGCAATGAGCAGTTCTTC. This sequence encodes CASSGPGQGNEQFF.